The clone carrying this T cell receptor (beta chain) was seen ten or more times. TCRdb re-called the 5' RACE reads with MiXCR, one entry per CDR3 protein. The table records tens of thousands of distinct CDR3 sequences, 5.2% of them present only once. This CDR3 comprises 16 residues. V gave up 4 bases and J gave up 0 bases; unmatched junction bases: 7. Germline V gene data show CDR1 as SGHAT and CDR2 as FQNNGV. The sample is drawn from a study of spatial heterogeneity in lung cancer. Time point: sample taken at primary tumor resection. The cohort: approximately 66 early-stage, untreated non-small cell lung cancer patients. Sequencing of whole RNA from tumor, nontumor lung or frozen PBMC involved no sorting.

This clonotype was obtained from a female donor with early-stage non-small cell lung cancer. The chain recombines TRBV11-2 with TRBJ2-7, with 9 bases fitting TRBD1. Source: PBMCs, taken at surgery. The CDR3 DNA sequence: TGTGCCAGCAGCTCCCCTGACAGGGGGACCTCCTACGAGCAGTACTTC. This codes for CASSSPDRGTSYEQYF.